This T cell receptor beta chain is drawn from a study of blood T cells in healthy people across ages (dated by TCRdb to 2013 to 2016). With regard to the full study: In model experiments, roughly one uniquely barcoded TCR beta cDNA molecule per two T cells was captured by template switching. To track age-related changes in TCR beta repertoire diversity, the study relied on deep sequencing normalized with unique cDNA molecular identifiers. The donors were split into four age groups: young (average 16 years), middle-aged (39), aged (approximately 60) and long-lived (about 82). Donors of different ages were randomly distributed across sequencing lanes to avoid experimental bias. The study analyzed two additional independent replicas of 1 million unique cDNA reads from the same blood draw for two donors, one aged 18 to 30 and one aged 80 or older.

Overall study outcomes, separate from this receptor: The percentage of naive T cells measured by flow cytometry correlated strongly with observed TCR beta diversity. Total diversity estimates from one million sequenced T cells were considered lower bounds and underestimates. Because donor CMV infection status was unknown, age-related changes in expanded clonotypes were potentially confounded. Conclusive comparison of naive and antigen-experienced compartments was prevented by the profiling of bulk unsorted PBMCs. Compared with the aged group, the long-lived group had more naive CD4+ T cells, fewer expanded clones and increased TCR diversity, a pattern suggesting age selection. As age increased, observed TCR beta diversity per million T cells dropped in a roughly linear way, and a significant reduction was already evident by age about 40.

Libraries were made using 5' RACE. The instrument given in TCRdb is Illumina HiSeq 2500. A second PCR of 7 to 11 cycles was run with a J-beta primer mix and a sample-barcoded 5' primer. A template-switch 5' adaptor carrying 12 random nucleotides introduced a unique molecular identifier onto each TCR beta cDNA molecule. Each sample yielded at least 2.5 million CDR3-containing paired-end reads. First-strand cDNA synthesis was performed from all RNA using the Mint cDNA synthesis kit, with priming by a TRBC-specific oligonucleotide. All cDNA was treated with uracil-DNA glycosylase and then went through a first 18-cycle PCR with the universal primers M1SS and BC2_uni_R. As for the authors' bioinformatics: For normalization, 1 million high-quality reads, each with a distinct molecular identifier, were randomly selected from each sample. Reads sharing molecular identifiers were discarded rather than binned into consensus sequences. MiTCR, run with a Q25 quality threshold and the strictest error-elimination algorithm, handled CDR3 identification, clonotype clustering and error correction. Lower-bound total TCR beta diversity was estimated with a nonparametric unseen species model using Euler transformation. The public reads were quality trimmed at Q25 with fastp and then assembled into clones with MiXCR by TCRdb, keeping productive beta chains. Every distinct CDR3 protein forms one entry, paired with its most common genes and DNA. The authors' filters were not applied to this entry. The sample includes approximately 1.5 million distinct CDR3 sequences, with about 45% observed a single time. The ten most abundant clones make up about 4.1% of the sample.

A remark on this clonotype: The antigen this receptor binds is unknown. There are no base qualities to consult, and no much larger clone falls within one base.

Here V drops 5 bases and J drops 2 bases, and the junction holds 5 bases not matched to any gene. The CDR3 sequence holds 15 residues, the cysteine and phenylalanine included. Here the CDR3 DNA is all that survives: 45 bases in frame from base 1. The germline V gene gives CDR1 as SQVTM and CDR2 as ANQGSEA. The roughly 38 donors, aged about 6 to 90 years, were systemically healthy Caucasian individuals from Russia. Each donor gave ten milliliters of peripheral blood, drawn into EDTA-treated Vacutainer tubes. PBMCs were isolated by Ficoll-Paque density-gradient centrifugation, with at least 6 million obtained per sample. Trizol reagent was used to extract total RNA from PBMCs, with at least 5.5 micrograms per sample. For every donor, an aliquot of PBMCs went through flow cytometry to measure the percentages of naive CD45RAhigh/CD27high T cells.

The chain employs TRBV29-1 and TRBJ2-3, with 12 central nucleotides matching TRBD2. This clonotype was sampled from a woman between 18 and 29 years old in good health. The specimen sequenced was blood. The CDR3: CSVHGLAGTTDTQYF. Read as DNA, the sequence is TGCAGCGTTCATGGACTAGCGGGAACCACAGATACGCAGTATTTT.